This T cell receptor beta chain originates from a study of shared clonotypes between healthy human individuals. Sequenced by immunoSEQ multiplex PCR; TCRdb stores in-frame clones only, minus some. This sample yields around 1.5 million clones, of which 98% are seen a single time; about 0.4% belongs to the top ten. The ends were cut back, 6 bases at V and 2 bases at J, with 14 bases in the middle. Germline values: CDR1 SGHRS, CDR2 YFSETQ. The CDR3 loop spans 15 amino acids. The sample comprised naive CD4+ T cells sorted from blood. Subset meaning: CD45RA+ positively selected. This TCR came from a man younger than 45 in good health. The genes are TRBV5-1 and TRBJ2-2; tentatively, D is TRBD1 (6 bases). In nucleotides, the CDR3 is TGCGCCAGCACCTTTACAGGGCCTAACACCGGGGAGCTGTTTTTT. Translating it yields CASTFTGPNTGELFF.